This T cell receptor beta chain comes out of a study of cytomegalovirus exposure and HLA in healthy donors. From germline, CDR1 is KGHSH and CDR2 LQKENI. V lost 0 bases to trimming and J lost 1 base, with 9 bases between them. The CDR3 is 15 amino acids. The PCR contained 60 Vbeta and 13 Jbeta primers. Clones were read by immunoSEQ multiplex PCR, and TCRdb kept only the in-frame ones, dropping some. Among 90,000 to 150,000 clones listed, around 60% were seen once. The TCR originated in a man aged 40-49 years in good health and CMV-seropositive. V and J are TRBV18 and TRBJ2-5; unclear D gene. Specimen: PBMCs. This CDR3 is CASSPPAGIQETQYF. DNA for the CDR3: TGTGCCAGCTCACCACCGGCTGGTATCCAAGAGACCCAGTACTTC.